The 6 T cell receptor beta chains reported below all come from one sample, sequenced in a study of cytomegalovirus exposure and HLA in healthy donors. 60 Vbeta and 13 Jbeta primers were used in PCR. Produced via immunoSEQ multiplex PCR; TCRdb's table is partial and in-frame only. The sample has about 160,000 clones, 70% to 80% seen once. Sequencing was done on a sample of PBMCs. These receptors came from a young man in good health and CMV-seropositive.

Only a few counts were recorded for this clone. The J gene is TRBJ2-7, the V gene TRBV11-3; no definite D call. V was trimmed by 1 base and J by 5 bases, leaving 6 bases between them. Looked up from germline, CDR1 is SGHNT and CDR2 is YENEEA. This CDR3 comprises 12 residues. The CDR3 reads CASSLGGHEQYF. Written as DNA, the CDR3 is TGTGCCAGCAGCTTAGGAGGCCACGAGCAGTACTTC.

This rearrangement joins TRBV15 to TRBJ2-4, with TRBD1 matching 9 bases. The CDR3 has 16 residues. Looked up from germline, CDR1 is LNHNV and CDR2 is YYDKDF (reference sequence). Trimming cost V 2 bases and J 6 bases; bases outside gene matches: 8. CDR3 region: CATSRTNRGRTNIQYF. CDR3 DNA sequence: TGTGCCACCAGCAGAACAAACAGGGGGCGTACAAACATTCAGTACTTC.

V usage is TRBV5-1 and J usage is TRBJ2-1; D call uncertain. The CDR3 length is 15 residues. CDR1 SGHRS and CDR2 YFSETQ come from the germline V gene. V dropped 4 bases and J dropped 0 bases, with 11 bases sitting between them. The CDR3 DNA follows: TGCGCCAGCAGCGTCTCTAGGAGCTCCTACAATGAGCAGTTCTTC. It specifies CASSVSRSSYNEQFF.

The V gene is TRBV5-4, the J gene TRBJ2-5; the D is unclear. This CDR3 is built from 15 residues. CDR1 and CDR2 from the germline V gene are SGHNT and YYREEE (reference sequence). Trimming shortened V by 0 bases and J by 0 bases, and 9 bases separated the two germline ends. CDR3 protein: CASSLGHSYQETQYF. The CDR3 nucleotides are TGTGCCAGCAGCTTGGGACACTCATACCAAGAGACCCAGTACTTC.

The chain joins TRBV2 to TRBJ1-4; D might be TRBD1 (5 bases). Germline V gene sequence: CDR1 SNHLY, CDR2 FYNNEI. This CDR3 is 14 amino acids long. V lost 7 bases, J lost 7 bases, and 16 bases lay in between. CDR3 region: CASTRDGRFEKLFF. CDR3 in DNA: TGTGCCAGCACCCGGGACGGGAGGTTTGAAAAACTGTTTTTT.

CDR3 nucleotide sequence: TGTGCCAGCAGCAGCCGACTAGATCGTCCAGATACGCAGTATTTT. Amino acids: CASSSRLDRPDTQYF. The chain uses TRBV7-9 and TRBJ2-3, with D perhaps TRBD2 (6 bases). Trimming removed 5 bases from V and 4 bases from J, with 16 bases in between. The length of the CDR3 is 15 residues. The V gene's germline CDR1 is SEHNR and CDR2 FQNEAQ (reference sequence).